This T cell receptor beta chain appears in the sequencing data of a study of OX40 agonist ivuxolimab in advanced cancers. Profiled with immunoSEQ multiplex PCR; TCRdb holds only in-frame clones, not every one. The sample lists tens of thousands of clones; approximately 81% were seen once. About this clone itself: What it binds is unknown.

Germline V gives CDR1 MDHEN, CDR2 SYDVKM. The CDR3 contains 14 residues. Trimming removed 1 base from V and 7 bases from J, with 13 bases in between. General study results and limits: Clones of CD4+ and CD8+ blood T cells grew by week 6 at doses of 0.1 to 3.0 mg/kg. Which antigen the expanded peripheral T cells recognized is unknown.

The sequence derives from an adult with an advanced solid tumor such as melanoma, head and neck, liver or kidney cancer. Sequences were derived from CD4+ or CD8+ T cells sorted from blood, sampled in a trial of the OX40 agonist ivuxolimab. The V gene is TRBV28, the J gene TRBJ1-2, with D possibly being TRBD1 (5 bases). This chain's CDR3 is CASSLFAGDFGYTF. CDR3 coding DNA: TGTGCCAGCAGTTTATTTGCGGGGGATTTTGGCTACACCTTC.